The 20 T cell receptor beta chains below come from one sample, sequenced in a study of immune cell composition in non-small cell lung cancer. Normal lung was sampled as far from the tumour as possible, at least 3 cm. Only in-frame clones appear in the TCRdb table, and some are missing; sequencing was by immunoSEQ multiplex PCR. The sample has nearly 1,000 clones, around 70% seen once. Material for sequencing was non-adjacent lung tissue. The receptors derive from a human donor with non-small cell lung cancer.

The chain couples TRBV4-1 to TRBJ1-1, with D tentatively TRBD1 (5 bases). Looked up from germline, CDR1 is MGHRA and CDR2 is YSYEKL. V was clipped by 3 bases and J by 5 bases, with 19 bases between them. This CDR3 comprises 16 residues. CDR3 loop: CASSHPTGGGRTEAFF. As DNA, the CDR3 is TGCGCCAGCAGCCATCCTACCGGCGGGGGGAGGACTGAAGCTTTCTTT.

J is TRBJ2-1 and V is TRBV6-5; 11 nucleotides align to TRBD1. The germline V gene has CDR1 MNHEY and CDR2 SVGAGI. The V gene end was trimmed by 1 base and the J gene end by 7 bases; junction bases not matched to a gene: 3. CDR3 length: 15 residues. CDR3 in DNA: TGTGCCAGCAGTTACTGGGACAGGGGGGGTAATGAGCAGTTCTTC. It yields the protein CASSYWDRGGNEQFF.

The rearrangement joins TRBV4-2 to TRBJ1-2; 8 bases line up with TRBD1. Germline V CDR1 and CDR2: LGHNA, YNFKEQ. After removal of 0 bases from V and 4 bases from J, the junction contained 4 bases not matched to a gene. The CDR3 loop spans 15 amino acids. CDR3 nucleotides: TGTGCCAGCAGCCAAGAACAGGGGGGGGGCTATGGCTACACCTTC. Translating it yields CASSQEQGGGYGYTF.

This chain links TRBV18 with TRBJ2-2, with D unclear. From germline, CDR1 is KGHSH and CDR2 LQKENI. V lost 3 bases and J 4 bases, leaving 6 bases between the germline ends. This CDR3 has 13 residues. The CDR3 sequence is CASSPQITGELFF. CDR3 DNA sequence: TGTGCCAGCTCACCCCAGATCACCGGGGAGCTGTTTTTT.

The chain is built from TRBV6-9 and TRBJ1-5; the match to TRBD1 covers 8 bases. Trimming removed 6 bases from V and 3 bases from J; junction bases left unmatched: 4. The CDR3 contains 14 residues. Germline V gene sequence: CDR1 MNHGY, CDR2 SVAAGI. In DNA, the CDR3 is TGTGCCAGCAGCCGGGACAGGATCAATCAGCCCCAGCATTTT. This codes for CASSRDRINQPQHF.

This chain uses TRBV19 with TRBJ1-5; D is ambiguous. Trimming left V 4 bases short and J 1 base short, with 11 bases between. The CDR3 is 15 residues long. CDR1 is LNHDA, CDR2 SQIVND, per germline (reference sequence). This chain's CDR3 is CASSSRLYSNQPQHF. The DNA for the CDR3 is TGTGCCAGTAGTAGTAGATTATACAGCAATCAGCCCCAGCATTTT.

This clone has only one observation. The rearrangement links TRBV5-4 to TRBJ2-1, with D tentatively TRBD2 (7 bases). The length of the CDR3 is 16 residues. In germline, CDR1 is SGHNT, CDR2 YYREEE (reference sequence). Trimming took off 3 bases at V and 2 bases at J, with 15 bases between the two ends. CDR3 in amino acids: CASSWGGRGPYNEQFF. The CDR3 DNA is TGTGCCAGCAGCTGGGGGGGCAGGGGACCCTACAATGAGCAGTTCTTC.

The chain links TRBV28 to TRBJ2-2; 10 nucleotides agree with TRBD2. CDR1 is MDHEN, CDR2 SYDVKM, per germline. Unmatched junction bases numbered 3, after V lost 7 bases and J lost 4 bases. This CDR3 is built from 14 residues. CDR3 residues: CASIAGGATGELFF. CDR3 nucleotides: TGTGCCAGCATAGCGGGAGGCGCCACCGGGGAGCTGTTTTTT.

This clone was picked up a small number of times. The V gene is TRBV5-6, the J gene TRBJ2-7; D might be TRBD2 (6 bases). Trimming pared 4 bases from V and 6 bases from J, leaving 17 bases between. The V gene's germline CDR1 is SGHDT and CDR2 YYEEEE. The CDR3 totals 14 residues. The CDR3 spells CASSPTSYVGEQYF. The CDR3 nucleotides read TGTGCCAGCAGCCCTACTAGCTACGTGGGCGAGCAGTACTTC.

The rearrangement uses TRBV7-6 and TRBJ1-1; tentatively, D is TRBD1 (6 bases). With 5 bases removed from V and 1 base from J, the gap between germline ends came to 8 bases. Germline CDR1 and CDR2: SGHVS and FNYEAQ. The CDR3 loop spans 13 amino acids. The DNA for the CDR3 is TGTGCCAGCAGCCTGACAGGGAACACTGAAGCTTTCTTT. It specifies CASSLTGNTEAFF.

On this clone: A read error may account for a junction end that differs from germline. V is TRBV7-7 and J is TRBJ2-5, with TRBD2 matching 7 bases. This CDR3 has 14 residues. The germline CDR1 and CDR2 sequences are SSHAT and FNYEAQ (reference sequence). CDR3 coding DNA: TGTGCTAGCAGCTTAGGGGAGGGGCAAGAGACCCAGTACTTC. Translation: CASSLGEGQETQYF.

The rearrangement uses TRBV6-4 and TRBJ1-1, with D possibly matching TRBD1 (5 bases). Trimming left V 6 bases short and J 0 bases short, with 11 bases between. Germline values: CDR1 MRHNA, CDR2 SNTAGT. The CDR3 extends over 14 amino acids. Written as DNA, the CDR3 is TGTGCCAGCAGGCCTGACAGCATGAACACTGAAGCTTTCTTT. Translating it yields CASRPDSMNTEAFF.

The V and J genes are TRBV2 and TRBJ1-2; unclear D gene. CDR1 is SNHLY, CDR2 FYNNEI, per germline. The CDR3 has 10 amino acids. The ends were cut back, 7 bases at V and 4 bases at J, with 4 bases in the middle. CDR3 protein: CASTRYGYTF. For the CDR3, the DNA is TGTGCCAGCACTCGCTATGGCTACACCTTC.

The chain joins TRBV4-2 to TRBJ2-6; D might be TRBD2 (6 bases). Trimming stripped 0 bases from V and 0 bases from J, with 9 bases between. The germline gives CDR1 LGHNA, CDR2 YNFKEQ. There are 17 residues in the CDR3. The CDR3 loop reads CASSQEGGASGANVLTF. The DNA for the CDR3 is TGTGCCAGCAGCCAAGAAGGAGGGGCCTCTGGGGCCAACGTCCTGACTTTC.

This chain uses TRBV7-8 with TRBJ1-2; weak D call: TRBD1 (5 bases). The CDR3 spans 14 residues. V was clipped by 0 bases and J by 7 bases, with 12 bases between them. The germline V gene has CDR1 SGHVS and CDR2 FQNEAQ. In DNA, the CDR3 is TGTGCCAGCAGCTTAGCGCCGGGGGTGGGTGGCTACACCTTC. This codes for CASSLAPGVGGYTF.

In this sample, this clone turned up a few times. The V gene is TRBV19, the J gene TRBJ1-5, with 7 bases that match TRBD1. The V segment lost 5 bases and the J segment 0 bases; nucleotides outside the gene matches: 7. CDR3 length: 16 amino acids. CDR1 is LNHDA and CDR2 is SQIVND in the germline V gene (reference sequence). The CDR3: CASSPRQGNSNQPQHF. The CDR3 DNA sequence: TGTGCCAGTAGTCCCAGACAGGGTAATAGCAATCAGCCCCAGCATTTT.

This clone was detected only once. A junction boundary mismatches the germline segment, possibly from a read error. This chain connects TRBV5-1 to TRBJ1-1, with TRBD1 matching over 10 bases. The V gene's germline CDR1 is SGHRS and CDR2 YFSETQ. This CDR3 region has 16 residues. Here the CDR3 reads CASTPLGTGVKTEAFF. Written as DNA, the CDR3 is TGCGCCAGCACCCCCCTGGGGACAGGGGTGAAGACTGAAGCTTTCTTT.

By share, this clone counts as large. The chain recombines TRBV4-2 with TRBJ2-7, with TRBD2 as a possible D gene (6 bases). CDR1 and CDR2 (germline): LGHNA, YNFKEQ. Trimming pared 5 bases from V and 1 base from J, leaving 15 bases between. This CDR3 region has 15 residues. This chain's CDR3 is CASSWGLTASYEQYF. CDR3 sequence (DNA): TGTGCCAGCAGCTGGGGACTTACCGCTTCCTACGAGCAGTACTTC.

The rearrangement uses TRBV6-5 and TRBJ2-7; 8 bases are a match to TRBD1. Germline V gene data show CDR1 as MNHEY and CDR2 as SVGAGI. The ends lost 5 bases at V and 1 base at J; junction bases unmatched: 4. This CDR3 region has 14 residues. CDR3 DNA sequence: TGTGCCAGCAGTCACCGGGACAGGTCCTACGAGCAGTACTTC. This encodes CASSHRDRSYEQYF.

The genes are TRBV7-2 and TRBJ2-7, with unresolved D. Germline CDR1 reads SGHTA; CDR2 reads FQGNSA. With 2 bases removed from V and 6 bases from J, the gap between germline ends came to 5 bases. This CDR3 contains 11 residues. This chain's CDR3 is CASSLRSEQYF. The CDR3 nucleotides read TGTGCCAGCAGCTTACGTTCCGAGCAGTACTTC.